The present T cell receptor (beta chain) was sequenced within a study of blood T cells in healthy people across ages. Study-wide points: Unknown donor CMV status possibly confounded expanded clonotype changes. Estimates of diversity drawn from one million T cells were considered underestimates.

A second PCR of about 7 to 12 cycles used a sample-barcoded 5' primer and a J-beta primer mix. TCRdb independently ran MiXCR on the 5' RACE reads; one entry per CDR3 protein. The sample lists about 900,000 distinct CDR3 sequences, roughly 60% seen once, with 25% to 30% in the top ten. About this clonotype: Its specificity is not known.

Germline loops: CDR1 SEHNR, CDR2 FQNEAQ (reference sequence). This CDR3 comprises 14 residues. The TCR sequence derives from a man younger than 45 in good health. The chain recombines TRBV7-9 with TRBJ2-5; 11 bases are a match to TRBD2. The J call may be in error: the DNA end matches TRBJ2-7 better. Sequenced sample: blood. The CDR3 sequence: CASSTTSGAYEQYF. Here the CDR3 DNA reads TGTGCCAGCAGCACGACTAGCGGGGCCTACGAGCAGTACTTC.